The clone carrying this T cell receptor (beta chain) is medium-sized by share. Its cognate antigen is unknown. The treatment denotes: approximately 9-day PBMC culture with coronavirus spike peptide pools or control peptides (ViraFEST assay). Half the medium was exchanged for fresh IL-2 medium on days 3 and 7. Germline V gives CDR1 DFQATT, CDR2 SNEGSKA (reference sequence). This CDR3 contains 13 residues. The V gene lost 0 bases and the J gene lost 4 bases, with 9 bases spanning the gap. These data originate in a study of vaccination and CD4 T cells after COVID-19. Study information: Two of the convalescents were Hispanic, and convalescents were six males and four females. Control cultures received a CEFX pool, an HIV-1 Nef pool, or no peptide.

At the Johns Hopkins FTIC core, DNA taken from cultured CD4+ T cells was sequenced by way of the Oncomine TCR Beta short-read assay. The source of extracted genomic DNA was cultured CD4+ T cells. One entry per CDR3 protein, called by TCRdb with MiXCR from the PCR reads. The sample carries under 10,000 distinct CDR3 sequences, 20% to 25% recorded once. The TCR originated in a human donor who had recovered from COVID-19. Sequenced material: CD4+ T cells from blood, cultured in vitro, taken after SARS-CoV-2 vaccination. This chain joins TRBV20-1 and TRBJ1-2; D ambiguous. In DNA form, the CDR3 reads TGCAGTGCTAGAGAAGCAGCGACCTATGGCTACACCTTC. Its translation is CSAREAATYGYTF.